This TCR beta chain was retrieved from a study of metastatic and nonmetastatic thyroid tumors. The wider study: Across blood and tumor or nodule tissue, repertoires from malignant and benign thyroid patients were compared with one another.

The germline V gene encodes CDR1 SGDLS and CDR2 YYNGEE. Trimming stripped 0 bases from V and 0 bases from J, with 7 bases between. This CDR3 is 15 amino acids long. This clone was counted ten times or more. Its cognate antigen is unknown. All patients were treatment-naive before thyroid surgery. Study-wide points: The study reportedly found significantly higher TCR beta diversity in malignant thyroid tumors than benign nodules, in blood and tumor.

In the study's own analysis: CDR3 was compared across clinicopathological groups, and the resulting differences were used to build a distant-metastasis classifier for papillary thyroid cancer. TCRdb reprocessed the PCR reads via MiXCR. The V and J calls follow TCRdb's processing rather than the paper's. The sample shows around 20,000 clones, about 15% of them seen only once. V usage is TRBV9 and J usage is TRBJ1-3; no clear D. Sample: tumor tissue. The receptor was isolated from a female donor with papillary thyroid cancer or a benign thyroid nodule (not recorded which). Some clones in this sample may be carry-over from other donors' samples. The CDR3 DNA reads TGTGCCAGCAGCGTAGATCATAGCTCTGGAAACACCATATATTTT. Protein sequence: CASSVDHSSGNTIYF.